The clone carrying this T cell receptor beta chain was recorded at least ten times. Its specificity is unknown. The CDR3 length is 12 residues. The germline CDR1 and CDR2 sequences are SQVTM and ANQGSEA. Deletions cut 2 bases from V and 5 bases from J, with 9 bases between. Primed by a sample-barcoded 5' primer and a J-beta primer mix, a second PCR proceeded for roughly 6 to 12 cycles. Sequencing of every sample gave 2.5 million or more CDR3-containing paired-end reads. TCRdb called the 5' RACE reads again in MiXCR, with one record for every CDR3 protein. The sample lists 750,000 to 950,000 distinct CDR3 sequences; approximately 24% were seen once. The sample belongs to a study of blood T cells in healthy people across ages. Notes on the study in general: Across the age range, TCR beta diversity per million T cells fell in a roughly linear way. Unsorted PBMCs prevented conclusive naive versus antigen-experienced comparison.

In each sample, at least 6.5 million PBMCs were isolated. These same data were also listed under a study on T cells of mothers and their children.

Sequencing used blood. The clonotype comes from a boy aged 5-17 years in good health. The chain joins TRBV29-1 to TRBJ2-5, with unresolved D. The CDR3 protein is CSVETEEETQYF. The CDR3 DNA reads as TGCAGCGTTGAAACAGAGGAGGAGACCCAGTACTTC.